Listed below are T cell receptor beta chains from one sample, sequenced in a study of control samples from healthy donors and cancer patients. Method: immunoSEQ multiplex PCR; TCRdb's copy keeps in-frame clones and lacks some. Among about 140,000 clones listed, 94% were seen once. Sequenced: blood. The receptors shown here come from a man aged 40-50 years in good health. Both conserved end residues are part of each CDR3. Fields, in order: V gene, J gene, CDR3 protein.

V gene: TRBV27; J gene: TRBJ1-2; CDR3 protein: CASSLGTGANYGYTF
V gene: TRBV5-1; J gene: TRBJ2-3; CDR3 protein: CASSLRGGGPSTDTQYF
V gene: TRBV28; J gene: TRBJ2-1; CDR3 protein: CASSGPTSASYNEQFF
V gene: TRBV6-5; J gene: TRBJ1-6; CDR3 protein: CASSRTGYNSPLHF
V gene: TRBV19; J gene: TRBJ2-1; CDR3 protein: CASSIAAGSSSYNEQFF
V gene: TRBV12-3/TRBV12-4; J gene: TRBJ2-1; CDR3 protein: CASAFNEQFF
V gene: TRBV15; J gene: TRBJ2-3; CDR3 protein: CATSTQRTGADTQYF
V gene: TRBV27; J gene: TRBJ2-1; CDR3 protein: CASSLASGGYNEQFF
V gene: TRBV28; J gene: TRBJ1-6; CDR3 protein: CASSVGNSPLHF
V gene: TRBV6-6; J gene: TRBJ2-1; CDR3 protein: CASSYSFSSYNEQFF
V gene: TRBV5-1; J gene: TRBJ1-1; CDR3 protein: CASSLFRGNTEAFF
V gene: TRBV5-8; J gene: TRBJ1-1; CDR3 protein: CASSLGQAEAFF
V gene: TRBV2; J gene: TRBJ1-4; CDR3 protein: CASSNRGTNEKLFF
V gene: TRBV11-2; J gene: TRBJ2-2; CDR3 protein: CASSLGVTGELFF
V gene: TRBV29-1; J gene: TRBJ2-5; CDR3 protein: CSVILAAGLSETQYF
V gene: TRBV11-3; J gene: TRBJ2-2; CDR3 protein: CASSSNRVNTGELFF
V gene: TRBV12-3/TRBV12-4; J gene: TRBJ2-2; CDR3 protein: CASSFGGPGELFF
V gene: TRBV27; J gene: TRBJ1-5; CDR3 protein: CASSSQNQPQHF
V gene: TRBV27; J gene: TRBJ1-5; CDR3 protein: CASSHGLRGNQPQHF
V gene: TRBV5-6; J gene: TRBJ1-4; CDR3 protein: CASSTGSNEKLFF
V gene: TRBV11-2; J gene: TRBJ2-7; CDR3 protein: CASSLADEQYF
V gene: TRBV5-6; J gene: TRBJ1-5; CDR3 protein: CASSYGGQPQHF
V gene: TRBV29-1; J gene: TRBJ2-7; CDR3 protein: CSVQDSSYEQYF
V gene: TRBV7-8; J gene: TRBJ1-5; CDR3 protein: CASSLGAGGRQPQHF
V gene: TRBV7-2; J gene: TRBJ2-7; CDR3 protein: CASTPNSGTYEQYF
V gene: TRBV5-1; J gene: TRBJ2-1; CDR3 protein: CASSLEGPQQFF
V gene: TRBV7-9; J gene: TRBJ2-1; CDR3 protein: CASSLVGVEQFF
V gene: TRBV7-7; J gene: TRBJ2-5; CDR3 protein: CASSLRVEGGETQYF
V gene: TRBV6-5; J gene: TRBJ1-1; CDR3 protein: CASNEGFTEAFF
V gene: TRBV13; J gene: TRBJ1-6; CDR3 protein: CASSSYNSPLHF
V gene: TRBV28; J gene: TRBJ2-1; CDR3 protein: CASSYSGSFDSYNEQFF
V gene: TRBV28; J gene: TRBJ2-2; CDR3 protein: CASSLTGNTGELFF
V gene: TRBV5-1; J gene: TRBJ2-7; CDR3 protein: CASSLYPGTAVYEQYF
V gene: TRBV6-1; J gene: TRBJ1-3; CDR3 protein: CASSGPPSRVQHPSGNTIYF
V gene: TRBV24-1; J gene: TRBJ2-1; CDR3 protein: CATSGLRTGPRPNEQFF
V gene: TRBV7-8; J gene: TRBJ2-7; CDR3 protein: CASSLIAPEQYF
V gene: TRBV7-2; J gene: TRBJ2-5; CDR3 protein: CASSLLGGWETQYF
V gene: TRBV10-2; J gene: TRBJ2-7; CDR3 protein: CASRDSYEQYF
V gene: TRBV7-9; J gene: TRBJ1-2; CDR3 protein: CATQQGNYGYTF
V gene: TRBV10-3; J gene: TRBJ2-3; CDR3 protein: CAISSTDTQYF
V gene: TRBV7-2; J gene: TRBJ1-5; CDR3 protein: CASSLVQGGNQPQHF
V gene: TRBV3-1/TRBV3-2; J gene: TRBJ2-7; CDR3 protein: CASSLHLLAGEEQYF
V gene: TRBV28; J gene: TRBJ1-2; CDR3 protein: CASSFVALSGYTF
V gene: TRBV12-5; J gene: TRBJ2-3; CDR3 protein: CASGPLAGAVTDTQYF
V gene: TRBV7-9; J gene: TRBJ2-1; CDR3 protein: CASVGRPSIVQFF
V gene: TRBV10-3; J gene: TRBJ1-3; CDR3 protein: CAISEQASSGNTIYF
V gene: TRBV7-8; J gene: TRBJ2-7; CDR3 protein: CASSSIDRGYSNEQYF
V gene: TRBV6-5; J gene: TRBJ2-5; CDR3 protein: CASSYLGQVGTQYF
V gene: TRBV2; J gene: TRBJ2-6; CDR3 protein: CASSEWGLSSGANVLTF
V gene: TRBV12-3/TRBV12-4; J gene: TRBJ2-7; CDR3 protein: CASSARQGAKYF
V gene: TRBV13; J gene: TRBJ1-1; CDR3 protein: CASSLGLGEAFF
V gene: TRBV5-1; J gene: TRBJ1-2; CDR3 protein: CASSYRESYGYTF